This TCR beta chain was sequenced during a study of T cell changes during pregnancy in multiple sclerosis. This table comes from immunoSEQ multiplex PCR, and its TCRdb copy is limited to in-frame clones, with some not included. Among just over 30,000 clones listed, about 87% were seen once. The clonotype was recovered from a female donor with multiple sclerosis, enrolled in a pregnancy study. The sequencing here drew on CD8+ T cells from peripheral blood mononuclear cells, taken in the first trimester of pregnancy.

The CDR3 nucleotides are TGTGCCAGCAGTTCCGGGACTAGCTTAACAGATACGCAGTATTTT. Translation: CASSSGTSLTDTQYF. The chain combines TRBV9 with TRBJ2-3, with TRBD2 matching 9 bases. This CDR3 contains 15 residues. CDR1 SGDLS and CDR2 YYNGEE come from the germline V gene. V shed 5 bases, J shed 3 bases, and the junction held 7 bases outside the gene matches.